Described below is a single T cell receptor beta chain sequence and its context. As yet, its antigen is unknown. The CDR3 covers 14 residues. Germline V gene lookup returns CDR1 SGHTA and CDR2 FQGTGA. J gave up 3 bases and V 8 bases, and 7 bases lay outside the gene matches. The protocol was immunoSEQ multiplex PCR, while the TCRdb copy is restricted to in-frame clones and leaves out a portion. This table has roughly 60,000 clones, roughly 85% appearing once. This record comes from a study of OX40 agonist ivuxolimab in advanced cancers. Study-level information: An anti-OX40 (CD134) antibody with agonistic activity, ivuxolimab, was administered to patients. Hepatocellular carcinoma, melanoma, renal cell or head and neck cancer was diagnosed in the dose-escalation patients. Findings of the study overall: The mean number of expanded clones was higher in CD8+ T cells than in CD4+. The study found among the lowest clonal expansion in partial responders at 0.1-3.0 mg/kg.

This receptor was obtained from an adult with an advanced solid tumor such as melanoma, head and neck, liver or kidney cancer. The chain links TRBV7-3 to TRBJ2-3; TRBD2 agrees at 8 bases. This specimen consisted of CD4+ or CD8+ T cells sorted from blood, obtained in a trial of the OX40 agonist ivuxolimab. The CDR3 coding sequence is TGTGCCAGCGGAGCGGGAGAGGTAACAGATACGCAGTATTTT. It codes for CASGAGEVTDTQYF.